What follows are 9 T cell receptor beta chains derived from one specimen sequenced in a study of T-cell reconstitution after alpha-beta-depleted transplantation in children. TCRbeta library construction was performed incorporating unique molecular identifiers. Via MiXCR, TCRdb re-called the PCR reads, giving one row per CDR3 protein. The table includes 120,000 to 150,000 distinct CDR3 sequences, around 9% detected once. The sequencing used PBMCs, mostly from graft donor cells, collected 180 days after TCRalphabeta/CD19-depleted stem cell transplant. The receptor set was obtained from a female patient between 2 and 10 years old who had a stem cell transplant for congenital amegakaryocytic thrombocytopenia, so the T cells may come from the graft donor.

This clonotype was observed at least ten times. The V gene is TRBV5-5, the J gene TRBJ2-1; TRBD1 aligns across 7 bases. CDR1 is SGHKS and CDR2 is YYEKEE in the germline V gene (reference sequence). The junction had 7 bases not matched to a gene; V was cut back by 4 bases and J by 3 bases. CDR3 length equals 15 residues. CDR3 nucleotides: TGTGCCAGCAGCCTTAGGGACAGAGACTACAATGAGCAGTTCTTC. Translation: CASSLRDRDYNEQFF. Full variable domain (missing parts from reference TRBV5-5 and TRBJ2-1): DAGVTQSPTHLIKTRGQQVTLRCSPISGHKSVSWYQQVLGQGPQFIFQYYEKEERGRGNFPDRFSARQFPNYSSELNVNALLLGDSALYLCASSLRDRDYNEQFFGPGTRLTVL.

This clonotype was counted ten times or more. This rearrangement joins TRBV24-1 to TRBJ2-1; D possibly corresponds to TRBD2 (6 bases). This CDR3 region has 16 residues. The V and J ends lost 5 bases and 7 bases respectively, with 20 bases between them. The germline V gene encodes CDR1 KGHDR and CDR2 SFDVKD. The CDR3 loop is CATSGVGSRADNEQFF. CDR3 in DNA: TGTGCCACCAGTGGCGTCGGGAGCAGGGCGGATAATGAGCAGTTCTTC.

In this sample, this clonotype turned up many times. The rearrangement uses TRBV18 and TRBJ1-5; D is ambiguous. Germline CDR1 KGHSH, CDR2 LQKENI. The CDR3 extends over 13 amino acids. V lost 2 bases and J 5 bases, leaving 7 bases between the germline ends. CDR3 region: CASSPFGDQPQHF. The CDR3 bases are TGTGCCAGCTCACCATTTGGGGATCAGCCCCAGCATTTT.

This clonotype was detected many times. The chain is built from TRBV28 and TRBJ2-2; D call uncertain. Deletions cut 2 bases from V and 5 bases from J, with 15 bases between. This CDR3 has 16 amino acids. Germline CDR1 is MDHEN and CDR2 is SYDVKM. The CDR3 DNA sequence: TGTGCCAGCAGTTTAGTCAGCGTTTTAGGGACCGGGGAGCTGTTTTTT. Residues: CASSLVSVLGTGELFF.

This clonotype was detected a few times. The chain is built from TRBV5-6 and TRBJ1-6; 10 positions match TRBD1. CDR1 is SGHDT, CDR2 YYEEEE, per germline. Trimming took 4 bases from V and 7 from J; bases not matched to a gene: 11. This CDR3 has 17 amino acids. CDR3 in DNA: TGTGCCAGCAGCAGAAGACAGGGGGCGTCCCAGAATTCACCCCTCCACTTT. The encoded protein is CASSRRQGASQNSPLHF. The full variable domain, in which reference TRBV5-6 and TRBJ1-6 provide the parts outside the CDR3, is DAGVTQSPTHLIKTRGQQVTLRCSPKSGHDTVSWYQQALGQGPQFIFQYYEEEERQRGNFPDRFSGHQFPNYSSELNVNALLLGDSALYLCASSRRQGASQNSPLHFGNGTRLTVT.

This clonotype was detected ten times or more. The chain employs TRBV4-2 and TRBJ2-2; D possibly uses TRBD1 or TRBD2 (5 bases each). This CDR3 is 15 amino acids long. V was shortened by 1 base and J by 6 bases, with 12 bases between the two germline ends. Germline CDR1 and CDR2: LGHNA and YNFKEQ. The CDR3 loop is CASSQVREYAGELFF. In DNA form, the CDR3 reads TGTGCCAGCAGCCAAGTCAGGGAGTACGCCGGGGAGCTGTTTTTT.

This clonotype was seen repeatedly, ten times or more. This chain uses TRBV6-5 with TRBJ1-1, with D uncertain. Trimming took off 5 bases at V and 0 bases at J, with 7 bases between the two ends. This CDR3 is 13 amino acids long. Germline V lookup: CDR1 MNHEY, CDR2 SVGAGI. The CDR3, as DNA: TGTGCCAGCAGTCCAGGTCTGAACACTGAAGCTTTCTTT. Residues: CASSPGLNTEAFF.

The table lists this clonotype with many counts. This sequence joins TRBV12-3 or TRBV12-4 and TRBJ1-5, with 10 bases identical to TRBD1. The CDR3 extends over 17 amino acids. J was trimmed by 3 bases and V by 5 bases; bases with no gene match: 10. CDR3 nucleotide sequence: TGTGCCAGCAGTCCCTTCGCTGGGACAGGGGTCAATCAGCCCCAGCATTTT. Its protein is CASSPFAGTGVNQPQHF.

This clonotype was observed a handful of times. The chain joins TRBV5-1 to TRBJ2-1; no clear D. This CDR3 region has 13 residues. Trimming left V 0 bases short and J 6 bases short, with 7 bases between. Looked up from germline, CDR1 is SGHRS and CDR2 is YFSETQ. The chain's CDR3 is CASSLDSLNEQFF. The CDR3 DNA follows: TGCGCCAGCAGCTTGGACTCTCTCAATGAGCAGTTCTTC.